This T cell receptor beta chain was identified in a study of blood T cell repertoires in COVID-19. About the research overall: Samples of COVID-19 (acute and convalescent) were obtained from the United States, Italy and Spain. The analysed material was cDNA or gDNA that came from T cells, B-cell-depleted T cells, or PBMCs.

Original analysis: Estimation of nucleated cell counts relied on the amplification of reference gene primers. Repertoires were generated with immunoSEQ multiplex PCR, while TCRdb's copy carries only in-frame clones and drops some. The V and J calls and clone size come from that table; D and trimming were worked out from the DNA. Of tens of thousands of clones in the sample, roughly 73% are singletons; the top ten hold roughly 15%. The sample holds a few counts of this clone. The CDR3 is 16 residues long. After removal of 4 bases from V and 3 bases from J, the junction contained 12 bases not matched to a gene. Germline lookup yields CDR1 SGHNT and CDR2 YYREEE (reference sequence).

The chain is built from TRBV5-4 and TRBJ2-7; 8 positions match TRBD2. Sequenced input: peripheral blood. This TCR came from a man aged 80 or over with active or convalescent COVID-19. CDR3 bases: TGTGCCAGCAGCATCGCTATCTCGGGACTAGACTACGAGCAGTACTTC. This encodes CASSIAISGLDYEQYF.